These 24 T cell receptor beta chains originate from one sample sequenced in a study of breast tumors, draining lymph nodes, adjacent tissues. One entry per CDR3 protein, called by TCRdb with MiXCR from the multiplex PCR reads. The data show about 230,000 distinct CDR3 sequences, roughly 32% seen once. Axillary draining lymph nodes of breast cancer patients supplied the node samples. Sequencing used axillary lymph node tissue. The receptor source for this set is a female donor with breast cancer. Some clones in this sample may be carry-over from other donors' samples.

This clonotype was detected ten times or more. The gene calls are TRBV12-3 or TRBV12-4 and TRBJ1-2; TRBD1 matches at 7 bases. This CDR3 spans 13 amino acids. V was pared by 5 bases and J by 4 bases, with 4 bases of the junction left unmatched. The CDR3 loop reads CASSRDSPYGYTF. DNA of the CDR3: TGTGCCAGCAGTCGGGACAGCCCCTATGGCTACACCTTC.

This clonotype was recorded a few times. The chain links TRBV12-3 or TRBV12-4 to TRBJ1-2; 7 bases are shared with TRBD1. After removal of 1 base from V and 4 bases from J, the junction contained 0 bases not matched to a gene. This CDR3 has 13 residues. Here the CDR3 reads CASSLGTGYGYTF. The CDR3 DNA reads TGTGCCAGCAGTTTAGGGACAGGCTATGGCTACACCTTC.

The CDR3 spells CSARGYNEQYF. CDR3 bases: TGCAGTGCCAGGGGGTACAATGAGCAGTATTTT. This sequence joins TRBV20-1 and TRBJ2-3, with 7 bases that match TRBD1. Germline V CDR1 and CDR2: DFQATT, SNEGSKA (reference sequence). V lost 6 bases and J lost 11; bases outside the gene matches: 8. The length of the CDR3 is 11 residues.

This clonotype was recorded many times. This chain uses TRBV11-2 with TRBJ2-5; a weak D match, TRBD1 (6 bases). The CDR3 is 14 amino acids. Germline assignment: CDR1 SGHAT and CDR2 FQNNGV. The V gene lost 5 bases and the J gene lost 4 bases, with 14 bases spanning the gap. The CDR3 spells CASSPQGMGETQYF. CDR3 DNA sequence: TGTGCCAGCAGCCCCCAGGGGATGGGAGAGACCCAGTACTTC.

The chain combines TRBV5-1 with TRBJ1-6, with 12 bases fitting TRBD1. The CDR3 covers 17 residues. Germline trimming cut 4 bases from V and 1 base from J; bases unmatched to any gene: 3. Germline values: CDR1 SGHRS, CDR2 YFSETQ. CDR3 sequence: CASSGTGGASYNSPLHF. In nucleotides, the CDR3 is TGCGCCAGCAGCGGGACAGGGGGCGCTTCCTATAATTCACCCCTCCACTTT.

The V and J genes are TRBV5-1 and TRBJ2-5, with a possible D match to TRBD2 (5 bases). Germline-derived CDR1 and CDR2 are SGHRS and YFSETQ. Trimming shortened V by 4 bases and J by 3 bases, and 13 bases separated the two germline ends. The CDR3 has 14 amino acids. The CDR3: CASSPPGVKETQYF. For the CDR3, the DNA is TGCGCCAGCAGCCCGCCCGGGGTCAAAGAGACCCAGTACTTC.

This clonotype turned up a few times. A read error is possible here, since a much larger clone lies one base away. The CDR3 DNA sequence: TGTGCCAGCAGCTTCAGACAGGCCAGTGAGACCCAGTACTTC. As protein: CASSFRQASETQYF. J is TRBJ2-5 and V is TRBV5-4, with D maybe TRBD1 (6 bases). Looked up from germline, CDR1 is SGHNT and CDR2 is YYREEE (reference sequence). The germline V and J ends were trimmed by 2 bases and 5 bases, with 13 bases remaining between them. This CDR3 is built from 14 residues.

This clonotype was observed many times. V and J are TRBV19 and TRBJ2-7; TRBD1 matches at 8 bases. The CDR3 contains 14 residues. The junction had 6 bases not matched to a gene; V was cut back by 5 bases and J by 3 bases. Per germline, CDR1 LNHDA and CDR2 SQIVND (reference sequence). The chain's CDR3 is CASSSRDRSYEQYF. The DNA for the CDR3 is TGTGCCAGTAGTTCCCGGGACAGGAGCTACGAGCAGTACTTC.

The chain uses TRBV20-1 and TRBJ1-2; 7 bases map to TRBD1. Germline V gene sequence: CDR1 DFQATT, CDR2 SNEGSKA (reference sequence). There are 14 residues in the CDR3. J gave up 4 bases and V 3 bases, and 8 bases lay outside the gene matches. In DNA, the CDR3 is TGCAGTGCTAGTGGGCAGGGGGGCAGCTATGGCTACACCTTC. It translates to CSASGQGGSYGYTF.

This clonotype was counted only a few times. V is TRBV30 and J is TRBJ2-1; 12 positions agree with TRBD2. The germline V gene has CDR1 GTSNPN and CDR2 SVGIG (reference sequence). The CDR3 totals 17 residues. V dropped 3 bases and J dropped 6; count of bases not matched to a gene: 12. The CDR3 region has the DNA TGTGCCTGGAGGAGCACTACTAGCGGGAGGATGAGCAATGAGCAGTTCTTC. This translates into CAWRSTTSGRMSNEQFF.

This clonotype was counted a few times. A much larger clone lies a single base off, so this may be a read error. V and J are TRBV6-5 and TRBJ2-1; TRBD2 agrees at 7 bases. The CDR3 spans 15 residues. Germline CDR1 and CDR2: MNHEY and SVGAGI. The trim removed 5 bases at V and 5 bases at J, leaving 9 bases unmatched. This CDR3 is CASSHLSGVNNEQFF. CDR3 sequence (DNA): TGTGCCAGCAGTCACCTCAGCGGGGTCAACAATGAGCAGTTCTTC.

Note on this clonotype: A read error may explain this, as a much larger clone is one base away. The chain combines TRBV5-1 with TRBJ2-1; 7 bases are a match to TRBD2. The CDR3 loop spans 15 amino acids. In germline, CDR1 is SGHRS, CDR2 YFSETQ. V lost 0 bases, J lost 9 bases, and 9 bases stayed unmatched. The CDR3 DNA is TGCGCCAGCAGCTTGGTCGCGGGAGTTAGGAGTGAGCAGTTCTTC. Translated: CASSLVAGVRSEQFF. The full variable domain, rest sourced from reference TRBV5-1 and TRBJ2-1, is KAGVTQTPRYLIKTRGQQVTLSCSPISGHRSVSWYQQTPGQGLQFLFEYFSETQRNKGNFPGRFSGRQFSNSRSEMNVSTLELGDSALYLCASSLVAGVRSEQFFGPGTRLTVL.

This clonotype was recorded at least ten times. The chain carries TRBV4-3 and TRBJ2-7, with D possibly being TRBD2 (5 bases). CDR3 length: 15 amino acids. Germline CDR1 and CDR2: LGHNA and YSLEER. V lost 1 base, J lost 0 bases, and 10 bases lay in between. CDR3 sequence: CASSQVAQASYEQYF. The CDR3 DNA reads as TGCGCCAGCAGCCAAGTAGCGCAAGCCTCCTACGAGCAGTACTTC.

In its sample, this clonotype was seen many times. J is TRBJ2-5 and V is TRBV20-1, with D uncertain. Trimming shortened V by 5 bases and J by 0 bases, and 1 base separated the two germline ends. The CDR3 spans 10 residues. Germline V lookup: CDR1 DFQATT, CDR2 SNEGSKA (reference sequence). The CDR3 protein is CSADQETQYF. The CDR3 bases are TGCAGTGCTGACCAAGAGACCCAGTACTTC.

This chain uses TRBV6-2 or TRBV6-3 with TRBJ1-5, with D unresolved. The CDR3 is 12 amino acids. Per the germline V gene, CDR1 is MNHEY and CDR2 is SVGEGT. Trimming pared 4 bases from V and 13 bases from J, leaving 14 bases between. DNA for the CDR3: TGTGCCAGCAGTTTTACCCGGACCCCTCAGCATTTT. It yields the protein CASSFTRTPQHF.

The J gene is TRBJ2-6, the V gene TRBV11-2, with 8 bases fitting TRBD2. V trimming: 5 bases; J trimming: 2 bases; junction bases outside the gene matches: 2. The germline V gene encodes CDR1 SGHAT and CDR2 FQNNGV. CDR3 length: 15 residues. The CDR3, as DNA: TGTGCCAGCAGCGTCGGGGGGGCTGGGGCCAACGTCCTGACTTTC. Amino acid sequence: CASSVGGAGANVLTF.

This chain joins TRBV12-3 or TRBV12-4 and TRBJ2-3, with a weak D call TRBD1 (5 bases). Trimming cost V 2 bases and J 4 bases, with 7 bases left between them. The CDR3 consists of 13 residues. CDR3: CASSLKGADTQYF. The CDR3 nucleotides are TGTGCCAGCAGTTTAAAAGGGGCAGATACGCAGTATTTT.

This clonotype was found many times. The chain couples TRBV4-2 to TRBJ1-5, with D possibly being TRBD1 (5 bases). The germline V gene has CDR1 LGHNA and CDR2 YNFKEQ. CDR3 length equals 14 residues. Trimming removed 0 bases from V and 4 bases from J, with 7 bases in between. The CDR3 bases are TGTGCCAGCAGCCAAGAGACAGCTAATCAGCCCCAGCATTTT. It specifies CASSQETANQPQHF.

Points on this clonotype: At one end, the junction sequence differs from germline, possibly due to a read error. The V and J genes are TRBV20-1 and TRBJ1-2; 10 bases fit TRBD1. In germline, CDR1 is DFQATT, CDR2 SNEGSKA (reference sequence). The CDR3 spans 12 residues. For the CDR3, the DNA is TGCAGTGCTTTGGACAGGGGGATTGGCTCCACCTTC. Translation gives CSALDRGIGSTF.

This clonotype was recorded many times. CDR3 nucleotide sequence: TGTGCCAGCAGCGTGTCACAGGGGGCGCGGGCAGATACGCAGTATTTT. Translation: CASSVSQGARADTQYF. The V and J genes are TRBV9 and TRBJ2-3; 9 nucleotides agree with TRBD1. The V gene's germline CDR1 is SGDLS and CDR2 YYNGEE. J gave up 4 bases and V 2 bases, and 8 bases lay outside the gene matches. The CDR3 has 16 amino acids.

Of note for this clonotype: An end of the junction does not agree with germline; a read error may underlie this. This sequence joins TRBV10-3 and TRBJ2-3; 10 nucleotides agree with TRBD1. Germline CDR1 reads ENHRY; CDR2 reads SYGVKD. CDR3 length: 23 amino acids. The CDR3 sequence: CANSLSSLRPLGQGILSTDTQYF. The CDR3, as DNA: TGTGCCAACAGTCTCAGCAGCTTACGGCCTCTGGGACAGGGGATCCTCAGCACAGATACGCAGTATTTT.

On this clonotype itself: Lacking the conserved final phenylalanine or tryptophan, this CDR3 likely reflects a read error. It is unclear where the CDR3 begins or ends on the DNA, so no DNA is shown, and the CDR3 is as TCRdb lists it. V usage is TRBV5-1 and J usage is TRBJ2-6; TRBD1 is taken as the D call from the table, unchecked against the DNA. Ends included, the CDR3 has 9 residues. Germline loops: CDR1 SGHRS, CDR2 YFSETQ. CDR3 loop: CASSRERGT.

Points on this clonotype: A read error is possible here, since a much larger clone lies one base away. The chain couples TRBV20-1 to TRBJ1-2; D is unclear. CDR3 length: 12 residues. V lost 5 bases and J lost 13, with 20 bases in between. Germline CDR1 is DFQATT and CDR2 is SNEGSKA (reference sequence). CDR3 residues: CSAGPPALSSTF. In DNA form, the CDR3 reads TGCAGTGCTGGACCACCCGCTTTGAGCTCCACCTTC.

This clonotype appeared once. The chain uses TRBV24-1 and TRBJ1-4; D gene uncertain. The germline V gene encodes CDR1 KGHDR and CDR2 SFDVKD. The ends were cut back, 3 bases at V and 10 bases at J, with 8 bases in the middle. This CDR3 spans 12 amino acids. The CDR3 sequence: CATSDRGRKLFF. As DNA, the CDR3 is TGTGCCACCAGTGATCGGGGAAGAAAACTGTTTTTT.